What follows are 18 T cell receptor beta chains derived from one specimen sequenced in a study of shared clonotypes between healthy human individuals (TCRdb year 2020). The method was the immunoSEQ multiplex PCR assay. TCRdb mirrors the immuneACCESS table, restricted to in-frame sequences. Some clones are absent from its copies; in checked studies, under half trace to an unresolved V gene, and the reason for the others is unknown. This sample gives over 1.5 million clones in total; under 99% of them show up just once. The ten top clones hold about 0.42% of the sample. Sequencing used naive CD4+ T cells sorted from blood. What this sample's cell subset or site label stands for: CD45RA+ positively selected. The receptors stem from a man under 40 in good health.

V gene TRBV7-3 combines with J gene TRBJ2-1; weak D call: TRBD2 (5 bases). CDR1 and CDR2 (germline): SGHTA, FQGTGA. With 5 bases removed from V and 2 bases from J, the gap between germline ends came to 13 bases. The CDR3 extends over 15 amino acids. This CDR3 reads CASSPIAGPYNEQFF. In DNA, the CDR3 is TGTGCCAGCAGCCCTATTGCGGGCCCCTACAATGAGCAGTTCTTC.

The rearrangement links TRBV4-3 to TRBJ1-2; D gene unclear. V was trimmed by 4 bases and J by 3 bases, leaving 12 bases between them. Germline V gene data show CDR1 as LGHNA and CDR2 as YSLEER. This CDR3 comprises 14 residues. CDR3 loop: CASSRLSQDYGYTF. The CDR3, as DNA: TGCGCCAGCAGCCGCCTCAGCCAGGACTATGGCTACACCTTC.

The chain recombines TRBV5-1 with TRBJ2-2; D not resolved. The CDR3 runs 13 residues. The V gene lost 4 bases and the J gene lost 3 bases, with 7 bases spanning the gap. Germline V lookup: CDR1 SGHRS, CDR2 YFSETQ. The chain's CDR3 is CASSREDTGELFF. The DNA for the CDR3 is TGCGCCAGCAGCCGCGAGGACACCGGGGAGCTGTTTTTT.

CDR3: CASSLSKIGGYTF. Written as DNA, the CDR3 is TGTGCCAGCAGCTTGAGCAAGATCGGTGGCTACACCTTC. The chain employs TRBV5-6 and TRBJ1-2, with D unresolved. V gave up 1 base and J gave up 7 bases, with 11 bases separating them. CDR3 size: 13 residues. Germline V lookup: CDR1 SGHDT, CDR2 YYEEEE.

The chain is built from TRBV19 and TRBJ1-4, with D maybe TRBD1 (5 bases). CDR1 is LNHDA and CDR2 is SQIVND in the germline V gene (reference sequence). Trimming took off 4 bases at V and 4 bases at J, with 13 bases between the two ends. The CDR3 is made up of 15 amino acids. The DNA of the CDR3 is TGTGCCAGTAGTAAGATCCCGACAGTTAATGAAAAACTGTTTTTT. Translation: CASSKIPTVNEKLFF.

This clone has a handful of counts. The chain employs TRBV30 and TRBJ2-7, with 13 bases lining up with TRBD2. The germline CDR1 and CDR2 sequences are GTSNPN and SVGIG (reference sequence). V lost 2 bases, J lost 7 bases, and 2 bases stayed unmatched. The CDR3 runs to 13 residues. The DNA for the CDR3 is TGTGCCTGGAGTTCGGGACTAGCGGGAGAGCAGTACTTC. Residues: CAWSSGLAGEQYF.

This clone appeared a single time. CDR3 nucleotide sequence: TGTGCCAGCAGCGTATCTAGCGGGGGTAATGAGCAGTTCTTC. It is translated as CASSVSSGGNEQFF. The gene calls are TRBV5-4 and TRBJ2-1, with 10 bases fitting TRBD2. V lost 4 bases and J lost 7; bases outside the gene matches: 5. In germline, CDR1 is SGHNT, CDR2 YYREEE (reference sequence). The CDR3 consists of 14 residues.

The V call is TRBV11-3, the J call TRBJ2-7; D could derive from TRBD1 or TRBD2 (5 bases each). Germline V lookup: CDR1 SGHNT, CDR2 YENEEA. Trimming removed 5 bases from V and 4 bases from J, with 18 bases in between. The CDR3 sequence is 15 residues long. CDR3 sequence: CASSPTGTAMYEQYF. CDR3 in DNA: TGTGCCAGCAGCCCCACCGGGACGGCAATGTACGAGCAGTACTTC.

The rearrangement joins TRBV11-2 to TRBJ2-1; D unclear. Trimming cost V 2 bases and J 0 bases, with 11 bases left between them. CDR1 is SGHAT, CDR2 FQNNGV, per germline. The CDR3 length is 16 residues. The CDR3 DNA is TGTGCCAGCAGCTTACTAGTCCGGCGCTCCTACAATGAGCAGTTCTTC. This codes for CASSLLVRRSYNEQFF.

V is TRBV28 and J is TRBJ2-5, with D maybe TRBD2 (7 bases). V shed 7 bases and J shed 5 bases, with 20 bases lying between them. CDR1 MDHEN and CDR2 SYDVKM come from the germline V gene. The CDR3 contains 15 residues. CDR3 sequence: CASTELRGGGETQYF. The CDR3 DNA is TGTGCCAGCACCGAGCTACGAGGGGGGGGCGAGACCCAGTACTTC.

The rearrangement joins TRBV5-1 to TRBJ2-5, with 7 bases lining up with TRBD1. CDR1 is SGHRS, CDR2 YFSETQ, per germline. With V trimmed by 2 bases and J by 0 bases, 4 bases remained unmatched. The CDR3 is 15 amino acids. CDR3 in amino acids: CASSFGTANQETQYF. The CDR3 DNA sequence: TGCGCCAGCAGCTTCGGGACAGCCAACCAAGAGACCCAGTACTTC.

This clone was seen a single time. This chain connects TRBV11-2 to TRBJ2-1, with D possibly being TRBD2 (6 bases). The germline V and J ends were trimmed by 2 bases and 11 bases, with 16 bases remaining between them. The CDR3 is 14 residues long. Germline CDR1 is SGHAT and CDR2 is FQNNGV. The CDR3 coding sequence is TGTGCCAGCAGCTTAACCCTTCTGGGAGGTCAGCAGTTCTTC. This sequence encodes CASSLTLLGGQQFF.

The V and J genes are TRBV4-1 and TRBJ1-5; D unclear. The CDR3 spans 16 residues. The V and J ends lost 0 bases and 4 bases respectively, with 13 bases between them. Germline values: CDR1 MGHRA, CDR2 YSYEKL. CDR3 amino acids: CASSQDPSRTNQPQHF. The CDR3 nucleotides are TGCGCCAGCAGCCAAGATCCCAGCAGGACTAATCAGCCCCAGCATTTT.

The V and J genes are TRBV5-1 and TRBJ1-3; no firm D call. The V gene lost 0 bases and the J gene lost 2 bases, with 15 bases spanning the gap. There are 17 residues in the CDR3. The germline gives CDR1 SGHRS, CDR2 YFSETQ. The CDR3 here is CASSLEHSVRAGNTIYF. The CDR3 DNA is TGCGCCAGCAGCTTGGAACATAGTGTGCGAGCTGGAAACACCATATATTTT.

This rearrangement joins TRBV5-1 to TRBJ2-7; 9 bases map to TRBD1. The CDR3 consists of 17 residues. With 4 bases clipped from V and 4 bases from J, the junction kept 15 bases outside the gene matches. The germline V gene encodes CDR1 SGHRS and CDR2 YFSETQ. This CDR3 is CASSPNDWDRVVYEQYF. CDR3 nucleotide sequence: TGCGCCAGCAGCCCGAATGATTGGGACAGGGTAGTTTACGAGCAGTACTTC.

V usage is TRBV27 and J usage is TRBJ1-3, with D possibly TRBD1 on 6 matching bases. Trimming shortened V by 4 bases and J by 9 bases, and 22 bases separated the two germline ends. Germline CDR1 reads MNHEY; CDR2 reads SMNVEV (reference sequence). The CDR3 runs 16 residues. The CDR3 here is CASSSLKTGWLTTIYF. The CDR3, as DNA: TGTGCCAGCAGTTCACTAAAAACAGGGTGGCTTACCACCATATATTTT.

The J gene is TRBJ2-1, the V gene TRBV5-1; 7 bases match TRBD2. V lost 1 base to trimming and J lost 0 bases; unmatched junction nucleotides: 7. The V gene's germline CDR1 is SGHRS and CDR2 YFSETQ. The CDR3 runs to 17 residues. The CDR3 DNA follows: TGCGCCAGCAGCTTGAGGCTAGCGGCAAGCTCCTACAATGAGCAGTTCTTC. Translated: CASSLRLAASSYNEQFF. Variable domain in full (rest from reference TRBV5-1 and TRBJ2-1): KAGVTQTPRYLIKTRGQQVTLSCSPISGHRSVSWYQQTPGQGLQFLFEYFSETQRNKGNFPGRFSGRQFSNSRSEMNVSTLELGDSALYLCASSLRLAASSYNEQFFGPGTRLTVL.

This sequence joins TRBV5-1 and TRBJ2-7; either TRBD1 or TRBD2 may fit D (5 bases each). The ends were cut back, 3 bases at V and 3 bases at J, with 13 bases in the middle. The germline V gene encodes CDR1 SGHRS and CDR2 YFSETQ. This CDR3 region has 14 residues. CDR3: CASSSTTRGYEQYF. The CDR3 DNA reads TGCGCCAGCAGCTCGACAACGAGGGGCTACGAGCAGTACTTC.